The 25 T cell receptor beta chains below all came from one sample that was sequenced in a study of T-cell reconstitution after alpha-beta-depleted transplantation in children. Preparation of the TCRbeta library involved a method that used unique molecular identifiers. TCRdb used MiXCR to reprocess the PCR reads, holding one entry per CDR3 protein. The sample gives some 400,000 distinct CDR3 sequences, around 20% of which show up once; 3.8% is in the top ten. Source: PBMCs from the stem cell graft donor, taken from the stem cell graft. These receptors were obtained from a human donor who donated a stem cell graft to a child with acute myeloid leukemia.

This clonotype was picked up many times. DNA of the CDR3: TGTGCCAGCAGTTCCCTAGCGGGAGTGTACGAGCAGTACTTC. Protein product: CASSSLAGVYEQYF. The V and J genes are TRBV12-3 or TRBV12-4 and TRBJ2-7; TRBD2 matches 10 bases. CDR3 length: 14 residues. After removal of 4 bases from V and 4 bases from J, the junction contained 4 bases not matched to a gene.

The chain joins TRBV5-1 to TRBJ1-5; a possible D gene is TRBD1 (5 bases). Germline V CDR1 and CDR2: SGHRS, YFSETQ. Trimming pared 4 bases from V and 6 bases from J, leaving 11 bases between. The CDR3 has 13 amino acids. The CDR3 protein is CASSRDLGQPQHF. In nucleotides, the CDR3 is TGCGCCAGCAGCCGGGACCTCGGTCAGCCCCAGCATTTT. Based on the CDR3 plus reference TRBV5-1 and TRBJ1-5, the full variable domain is KAGVTQTPRYLIKTRGQQVTLSCSPISGHRSVSWYQQTPGQGLQFLFEYFSETQRNKGNFPGRFSGRQFSNSRSEMNVSTLELGDSALYLCASSRDLGQPQHFGDGTRLSIL.

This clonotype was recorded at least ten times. The CDR3 loop reads CSARPGRLLGYTF. The CDR3 DNA is TGCAGTGCTAGACCGGGGCGCCTCCTCGGCTACACCTTC. The gene calls are TRBV20-1 and TRBJ1-2, with D perhaps matching TRBD1 (5 bases). Germline V CDR1 and CDR2: DFQATT, SNEGSKA (reference sequence). CDR3 length equals 13 residues. Trimming shortened V by 2 bases and J by 8 bases, and 15 bases separated the two germline ends.

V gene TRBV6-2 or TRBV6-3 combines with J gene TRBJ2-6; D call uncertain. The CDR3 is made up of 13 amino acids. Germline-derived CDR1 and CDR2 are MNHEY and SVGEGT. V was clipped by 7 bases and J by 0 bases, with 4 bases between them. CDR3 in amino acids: CASKTSGANVLTF. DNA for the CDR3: TGTGCCAGCAAAACCTCTGGGGCCAACGTCCTGACTTTC.

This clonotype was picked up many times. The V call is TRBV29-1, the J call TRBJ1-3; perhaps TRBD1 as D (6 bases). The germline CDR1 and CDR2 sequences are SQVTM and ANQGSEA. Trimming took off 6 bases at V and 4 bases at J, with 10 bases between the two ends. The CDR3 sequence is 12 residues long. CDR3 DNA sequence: TGCAGCGTGGACAGTGGAGGAAACACCATATATTTT. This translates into CSVDSGGNTIYF.

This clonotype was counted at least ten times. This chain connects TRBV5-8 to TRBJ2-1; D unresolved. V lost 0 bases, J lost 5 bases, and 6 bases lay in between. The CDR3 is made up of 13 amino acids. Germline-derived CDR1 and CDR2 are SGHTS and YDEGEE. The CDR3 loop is CASSLGPNNEQFF. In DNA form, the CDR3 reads TGTGCCAGCAGCTTGGGACCAAACAATGAGCAGTTCTTC.

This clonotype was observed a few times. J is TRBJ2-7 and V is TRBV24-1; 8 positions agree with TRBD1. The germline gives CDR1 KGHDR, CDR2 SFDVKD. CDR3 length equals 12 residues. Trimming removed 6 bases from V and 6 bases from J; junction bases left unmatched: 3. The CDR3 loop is CATSIGTGEQYF. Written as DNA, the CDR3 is TGTGCCACCAGTATCGGGACAGGCGAGCAGTACTTC.

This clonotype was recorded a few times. The CDR3 bases are TGTGCCAGCAGTAGGCTTAACACCGGGGAGCTGTTTTTT. Translated: CASSRLNTGELFF. The rearrangement joins TRBV11-3 to TRBJ2-2; the D is unclear. The CDR3 runs 13 residues. V was cut by 6 bases and J by 2 bases, with 7 bases left in between. Germline CDR1 is SGHNT and CDR2 is YENEEA.

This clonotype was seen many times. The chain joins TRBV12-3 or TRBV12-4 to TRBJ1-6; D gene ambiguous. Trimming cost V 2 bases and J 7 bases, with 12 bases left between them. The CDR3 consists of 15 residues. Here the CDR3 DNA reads TGTGCCAGCAGTTTATCCGGACGGTCAAATTCACCCCTCCACTTT. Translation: CASSLSGRSNSPLHF.

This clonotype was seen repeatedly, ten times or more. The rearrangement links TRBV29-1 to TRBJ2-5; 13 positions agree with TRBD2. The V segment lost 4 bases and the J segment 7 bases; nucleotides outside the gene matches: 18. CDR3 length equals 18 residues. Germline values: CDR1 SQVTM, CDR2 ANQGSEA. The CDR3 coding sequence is TGCAGCGTTGTACCATTGACTAGCGGGAGGAGCTATGTAGGGACCCAGTACTTC. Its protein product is CSVVPLTSGRSYVGTQYF.

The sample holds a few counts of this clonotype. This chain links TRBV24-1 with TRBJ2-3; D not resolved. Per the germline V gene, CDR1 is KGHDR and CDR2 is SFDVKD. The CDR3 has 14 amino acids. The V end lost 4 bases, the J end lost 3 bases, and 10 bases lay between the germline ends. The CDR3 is CATSEERSTDTQYF. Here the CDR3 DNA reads TGTGCCACCAGTGAAGAACGTAGTACAGATACGCAGTATTTT.

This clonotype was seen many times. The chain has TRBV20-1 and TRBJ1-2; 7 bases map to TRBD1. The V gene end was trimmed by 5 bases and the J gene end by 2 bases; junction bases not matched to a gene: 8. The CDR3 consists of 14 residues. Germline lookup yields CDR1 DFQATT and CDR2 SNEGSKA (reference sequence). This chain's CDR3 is CSAAAGGSNYGYTF. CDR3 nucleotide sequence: TGCAGTGCTGCTGCAGGGGGATCGAACTATGGCTACACCTTC.

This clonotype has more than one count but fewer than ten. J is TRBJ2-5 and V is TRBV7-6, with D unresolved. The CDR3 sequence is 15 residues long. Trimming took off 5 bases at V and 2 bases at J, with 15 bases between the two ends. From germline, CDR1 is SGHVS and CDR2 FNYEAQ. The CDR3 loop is CASSRTSLWQETQYF. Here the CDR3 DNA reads TGTGCCAGCAGCCGGACGTCGCTCTGGCAAGAGACCCAGTACTTC.

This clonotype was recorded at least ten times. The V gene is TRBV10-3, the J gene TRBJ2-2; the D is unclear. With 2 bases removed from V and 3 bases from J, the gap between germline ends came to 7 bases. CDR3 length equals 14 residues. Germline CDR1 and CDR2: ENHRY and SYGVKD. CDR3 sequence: CAISEAQHTGELFF. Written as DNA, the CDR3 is TGTGCCATCAGTGAGGCCCAGCACACCGGGGAGCTGTTTTTT.

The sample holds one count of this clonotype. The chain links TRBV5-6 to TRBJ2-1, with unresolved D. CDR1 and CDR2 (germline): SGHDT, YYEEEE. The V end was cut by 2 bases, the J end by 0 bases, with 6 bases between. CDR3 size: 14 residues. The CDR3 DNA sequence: TGTGCCAGCAGCTTCATAAGCTCCTACAATGAGCAGTTCTTC. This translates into CASSFISSYNEQFF.

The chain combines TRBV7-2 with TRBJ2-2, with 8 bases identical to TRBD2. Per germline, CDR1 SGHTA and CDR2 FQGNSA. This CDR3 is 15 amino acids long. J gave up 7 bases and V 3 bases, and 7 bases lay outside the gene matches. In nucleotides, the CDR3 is TGTGCCAGCAGCTTGGGGACTAGTCCTTTCGGGGAGCTGTTTTTT. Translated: CASSLGTSPFGELFF.

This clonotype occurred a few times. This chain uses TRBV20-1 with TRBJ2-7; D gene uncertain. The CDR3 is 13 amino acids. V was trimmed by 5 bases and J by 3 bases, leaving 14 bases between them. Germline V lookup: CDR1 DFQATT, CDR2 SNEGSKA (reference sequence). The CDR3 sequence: CSASDRSDYEQYF. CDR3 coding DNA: TGCAGTGCTTCGGACCGATCCGACTACGAGCAGTACTTC.

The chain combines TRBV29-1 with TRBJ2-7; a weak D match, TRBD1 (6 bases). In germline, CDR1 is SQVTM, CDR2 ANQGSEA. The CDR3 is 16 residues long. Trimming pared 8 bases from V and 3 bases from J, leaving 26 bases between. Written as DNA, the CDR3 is TGCAGCCGAAGACGGGACAAAATCTTCTATCTCTACGAGCAGTACTTC. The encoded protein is CSRRRDKIFYLYEQYF.

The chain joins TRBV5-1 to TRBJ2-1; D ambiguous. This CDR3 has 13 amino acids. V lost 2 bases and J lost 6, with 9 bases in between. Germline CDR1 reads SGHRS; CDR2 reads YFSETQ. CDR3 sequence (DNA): TGCGCCAGCAGCTTATCGCCCGGCAATGAGCAGTTCTTC. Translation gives CASSLSPGNEQFF.

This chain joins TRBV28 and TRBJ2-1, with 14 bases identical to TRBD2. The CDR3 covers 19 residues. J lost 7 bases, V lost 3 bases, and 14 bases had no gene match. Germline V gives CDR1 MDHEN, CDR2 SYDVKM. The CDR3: CASSFSGTSGSGPPNEQFF. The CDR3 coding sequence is TGTGCCAGCAGTTTCTCCGGGACTAGCGGGAGCGGGCCCCCTAATGAGCAGTTCTTC. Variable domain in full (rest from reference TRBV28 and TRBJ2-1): DVKVTQSSRYLVKRTGEKVFLECVQDMDHENMFWYRQDPGLGLRLIYFSYDVKMKEKGDIPEGYSVSREKKERFSLILESASTNQTSMYLCASSFSGTSGSGPPNEQFFGPGTRLTVL.

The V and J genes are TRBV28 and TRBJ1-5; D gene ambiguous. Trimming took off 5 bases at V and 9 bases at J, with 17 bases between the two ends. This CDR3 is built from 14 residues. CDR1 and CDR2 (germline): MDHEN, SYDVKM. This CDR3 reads CASSPVLESSPQHF. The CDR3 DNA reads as TGTGCCAGCAGTCCTGTTCTGGAATCTTCGCCCCAGCATTTT. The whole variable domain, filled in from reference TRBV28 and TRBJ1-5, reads DVKVTQSSRYLVKRTGEKVFLECVQDMDHENMFWYRQDPGLGLRLIYFSYDVKMKEKGDIPEGYSVSREKKERFSLILESASTNQTSMYLCASSPVLESSPQHFGDGTRLSIL.

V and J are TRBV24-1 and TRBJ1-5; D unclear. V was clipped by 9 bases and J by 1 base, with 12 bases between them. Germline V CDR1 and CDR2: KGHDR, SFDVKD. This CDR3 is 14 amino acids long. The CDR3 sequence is CATGREGSNQPQHF. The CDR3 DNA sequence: TGTGCCACCGGAAGGGAAGGAAGCAATCAGCCCCAGCATTTT.

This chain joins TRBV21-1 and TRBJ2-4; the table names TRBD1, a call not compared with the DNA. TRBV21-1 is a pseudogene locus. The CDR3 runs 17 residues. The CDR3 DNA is TGTGCCAGCAGCTTTCCCAGGGGTGGTTGGGCCAAAAACATTCAGTACTTC. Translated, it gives CASSFPRGGWAKNIQYF.

CDR3 DNA: TGTGCCAGCAGTTTAATTAAGGGAACCGAGCAGTACTTC. This sequence encodes CASSLIKGTEQYF. The chain recombines TRBV27 with TRBJ2-7; D not resolved. The germline CDR1 and CDR2 sequences are MNHEY and SMNVEV (reference sequence). Trimming took 2 bases from V and 6 from J, leaving 11 bases between them. The CDR3 totals 13 residues.

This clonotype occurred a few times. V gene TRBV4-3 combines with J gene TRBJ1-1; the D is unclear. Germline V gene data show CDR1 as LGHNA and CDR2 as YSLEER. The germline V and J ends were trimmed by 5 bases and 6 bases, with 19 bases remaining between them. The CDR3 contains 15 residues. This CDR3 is CASSEGPPGWSEAFF. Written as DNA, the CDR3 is TGCGCCAGCAGCGAAGGACCGCCCGGATGGTCTGAAGCTTTCTTT.